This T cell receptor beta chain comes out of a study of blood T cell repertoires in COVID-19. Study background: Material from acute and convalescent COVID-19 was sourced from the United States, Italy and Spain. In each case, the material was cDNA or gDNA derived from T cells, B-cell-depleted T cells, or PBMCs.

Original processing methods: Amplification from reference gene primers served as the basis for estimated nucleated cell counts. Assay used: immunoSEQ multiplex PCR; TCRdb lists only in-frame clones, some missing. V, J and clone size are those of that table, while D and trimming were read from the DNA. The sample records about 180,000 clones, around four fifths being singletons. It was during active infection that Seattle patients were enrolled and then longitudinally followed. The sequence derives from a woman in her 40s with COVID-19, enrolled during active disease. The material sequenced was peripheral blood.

This CDR3 is CASSEYRTDTQYF. CDR3 coding DNA: TGTGCCAGCAGTGAATATAGAACAGATACGCAGTATTTT. V is TRBV25-1 and J is TRBJ2-3; D not resolved. The germline V gene encodes CDR1 MGHDK and CDR2 SYGVNS. This CDR3 region has 13 residues. V was clipped by 0 bases and J by 3 bases, with 4 bases between them.